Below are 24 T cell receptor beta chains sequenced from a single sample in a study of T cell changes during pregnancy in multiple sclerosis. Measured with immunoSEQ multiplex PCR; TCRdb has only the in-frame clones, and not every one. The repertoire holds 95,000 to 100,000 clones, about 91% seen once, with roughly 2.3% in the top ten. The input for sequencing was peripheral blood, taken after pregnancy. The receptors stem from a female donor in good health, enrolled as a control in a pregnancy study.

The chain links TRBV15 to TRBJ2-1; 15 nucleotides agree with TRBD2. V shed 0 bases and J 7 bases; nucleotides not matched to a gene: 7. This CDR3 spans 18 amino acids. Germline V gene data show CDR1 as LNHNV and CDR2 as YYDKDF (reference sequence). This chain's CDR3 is CATSREGLAGGPRNEQFF. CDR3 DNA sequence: TGTGCCACCAGCAGAGAAGGACTAGCGGGAGGGCCGAGGAATGAGCAGTTCTTC. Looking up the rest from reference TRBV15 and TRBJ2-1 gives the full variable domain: DAMVIQNPRYQVTQFGKPVTLSCSQTLNHNVMYWYQQKSSQAPKLLFHYYDKDFNNEADTPDNFQSRRPNTSFCFLDIRSPGLGDTAMYLCATSREGLAGGPRNEQFFGPGTRLTVL.

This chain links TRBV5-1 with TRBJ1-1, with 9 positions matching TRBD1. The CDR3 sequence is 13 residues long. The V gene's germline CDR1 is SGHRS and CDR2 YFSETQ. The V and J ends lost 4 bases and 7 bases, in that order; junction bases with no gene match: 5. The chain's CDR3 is CASSLTGGFEAFF. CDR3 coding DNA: TGCGCCAGCAGCCTGACAGGGGGGTTTGAAGCTTTCTTT. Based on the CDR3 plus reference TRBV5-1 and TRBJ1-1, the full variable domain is KAGVTQTPRYLIKTRGQQVTLSCSPISGHRSVSWYQQTPGQGLQFLFEYFSETQRNKGNFPGRFSGRQFSNSRSEMNVSTLELGDSALYLCASSLTGGFEAFFGQGTRLTVV.

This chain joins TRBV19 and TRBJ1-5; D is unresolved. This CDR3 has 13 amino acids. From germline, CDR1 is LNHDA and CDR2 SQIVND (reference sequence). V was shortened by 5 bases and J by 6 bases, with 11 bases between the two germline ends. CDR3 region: CASSLREAQPQHF. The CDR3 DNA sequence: TGTGCCAGTAGTTTACGAGAGGCTCAGCCCCAGCATTTT. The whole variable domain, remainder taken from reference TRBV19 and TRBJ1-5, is DGGITQSPKYLFRKEGQNVTLSCEQNLNHDAMYWYRQDPGQGLRLIYYSQIVNDFQKGDIAEGYSVSREKKESFPLTVTSAQKNPTAFYLCASSLREAQPQHFGDGTRLSIL.

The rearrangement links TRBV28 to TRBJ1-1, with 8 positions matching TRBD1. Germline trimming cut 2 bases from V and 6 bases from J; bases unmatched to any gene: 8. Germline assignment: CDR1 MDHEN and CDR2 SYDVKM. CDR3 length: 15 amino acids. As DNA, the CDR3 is TGTGCCAGCAGTTTAATCCGGTCAGGGGGCTCTGAAGCTTTCTTT. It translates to CASSLIRSGGSEAFF. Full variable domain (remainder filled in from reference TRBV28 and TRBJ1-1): DVKVTQSSRYLVKRTGEKVFLECVQDMDHENMFWYRQDPGLGLRLIYFSYDVKMKEKGDIPEGYSVSREKKERFSLILESASTNQTSMYLCASSLIRSGGSEAFFGQGTRLTVV.

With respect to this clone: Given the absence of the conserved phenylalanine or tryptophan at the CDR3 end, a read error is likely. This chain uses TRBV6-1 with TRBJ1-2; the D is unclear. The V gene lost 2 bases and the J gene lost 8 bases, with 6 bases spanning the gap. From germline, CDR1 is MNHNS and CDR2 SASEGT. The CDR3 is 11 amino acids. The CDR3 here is CASSEYRGYTL. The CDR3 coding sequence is TGTGCCAGCAGTGAATATAGGGGCTACACCCTC.

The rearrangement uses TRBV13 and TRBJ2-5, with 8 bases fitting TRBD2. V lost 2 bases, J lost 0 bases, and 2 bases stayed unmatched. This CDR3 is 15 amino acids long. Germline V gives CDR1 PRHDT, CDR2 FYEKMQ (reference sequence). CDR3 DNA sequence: TGTGCCAGCAGCTTACCGGGGGGGAACCAAGAGACCCAGTACTTC. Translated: CASSLPGGNQETQYF.

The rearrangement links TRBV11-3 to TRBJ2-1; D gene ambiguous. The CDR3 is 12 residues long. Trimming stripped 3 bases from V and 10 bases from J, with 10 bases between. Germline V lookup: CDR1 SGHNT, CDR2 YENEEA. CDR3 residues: CASSFRGNEQFF. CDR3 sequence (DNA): TGTGCCAGCAGCTTTCGAGGTAACGAGCAGTTCTTC.

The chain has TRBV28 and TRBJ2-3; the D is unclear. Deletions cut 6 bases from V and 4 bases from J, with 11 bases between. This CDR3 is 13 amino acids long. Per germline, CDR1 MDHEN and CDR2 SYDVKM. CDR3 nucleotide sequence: TGTGCCAGCAGCCCCCAGTTGGCAGATACGCAGTATTTT. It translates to CASSPQLADTQYF.

For the CDR3, the DNA is TGTGCCAGCAGCTTAAACCCGGGGGGTAACACCGGGGAGCTGTTTTTT. As protein: CASSLNPGGNTGELFF. V gene TRBV7-3 combines with J gene TRBJ2-2; TRBD2 aligns across 7 bases. Germline values: CDR1 SGHTA, CDR2 FQGTGA. V dropped 1 base and J dropped 2; count of bases not matched to a gene: 4. CDR3 length equals 16 residues. Together with reference TRBV7-3 and TRBJ2-2, the CDR3 gives the full variable domain: GAGVSQTPSNKVTEKGKYVELRCDPISGHTALYWYRQSLGQGPEFLIYFQGTGAADDSGLPNDRFFAVRPEGSVSTLKIQRTERGDSAVYLCASSLNPGGNTGELFFGEGSRLTVL.

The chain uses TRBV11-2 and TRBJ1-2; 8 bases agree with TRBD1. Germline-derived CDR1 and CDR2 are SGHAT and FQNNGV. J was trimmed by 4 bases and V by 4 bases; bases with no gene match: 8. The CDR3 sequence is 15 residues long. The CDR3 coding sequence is TGTGCCAGCAGCTCGAAAGAAACAGGGGGCTATGGCTACACCTTC. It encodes CASSSKETGGYGYTF. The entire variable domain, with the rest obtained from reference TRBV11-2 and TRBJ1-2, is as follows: EAGVAQSPRYKIIEKRQSVAFWCNPISGHATLYWYQQILGQGPKLLIQFQNNGVVDDSQLPKDRFSAERLKGVDSTLKIQPAKLEDSAVYLCASSSKETGGYGYTFGSGTRLTVV.

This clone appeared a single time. CDR3 nucleotides: TGTGCCAGCAGCTTACTAGCGGGATACAATGAGCAGTTCTTC. Translating it yields CASSLLAGYNEQFF. V is TRBV7-2 and J is TRBJ2-1, with 9 bases aligning to TRBD2. This CDR3 has 14 residues. V lost 2 bases, J lost 4 bases, and 0 bases stayed unmatched. The germline V gene has CDR1 SGHTA and CDR2 FQGNSA.

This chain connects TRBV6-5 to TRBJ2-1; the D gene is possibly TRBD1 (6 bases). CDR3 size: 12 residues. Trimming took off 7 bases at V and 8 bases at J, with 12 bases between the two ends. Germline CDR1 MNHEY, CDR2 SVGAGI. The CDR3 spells CASNRVGDEQFF. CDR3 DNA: TGTGCCAGCAACAGGGTGGGCGATGAGCAGTTCTTC.

CDR3 nucleotide sequence: TGTGCCAGCAGCCGCCTGAGGCGGGAGGGCAATGAGCAGTTCTTC. This translates into CASSRLRREGNEQFF. The rearrangement joins TRBV5-4 to TRBJ2-1; TRBD2 aligns across 9 bases. The CDR3 sequence is 15 residues long. V was clipped by 4 bases and J by 6 bases; unmatched bases: 8. Germline values: CDR1 SGHNT, CDR2 YYREEE (reference sequence).

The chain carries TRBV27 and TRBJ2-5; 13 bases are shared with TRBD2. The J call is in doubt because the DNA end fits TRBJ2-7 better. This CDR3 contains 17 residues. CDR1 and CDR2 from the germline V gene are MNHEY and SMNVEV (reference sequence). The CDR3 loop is CASSLSYRTSGRYEQYF. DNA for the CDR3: TGTGCCAGCAGTTTATCGTATAGGACTAGCGGGAGATACGAGCAGTACTTC.

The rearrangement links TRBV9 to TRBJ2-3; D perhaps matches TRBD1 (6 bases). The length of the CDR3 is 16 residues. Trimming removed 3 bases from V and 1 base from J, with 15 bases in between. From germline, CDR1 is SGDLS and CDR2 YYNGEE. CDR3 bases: TGTGCCAGCAGCGAAAACAGGGTTTCGGGCACAGATACGCAGTATTTT. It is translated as CASSENRVSGTDTQYF. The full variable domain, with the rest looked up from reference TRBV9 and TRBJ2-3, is DSGVTQTPKHLITATGQRVTLRCSPRSGDLSVYWYQQSLDQGLQFLIQYYNGEERAKGNILERFSAQQFPDLHSELNLSSLELGDSALYFCASSENRVSGTDTQYFGPGTRLTVL.

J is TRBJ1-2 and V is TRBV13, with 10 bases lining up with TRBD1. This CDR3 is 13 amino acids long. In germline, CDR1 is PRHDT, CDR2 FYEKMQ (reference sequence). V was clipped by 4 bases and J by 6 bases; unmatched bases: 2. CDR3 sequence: CASSSGTGDGYTF. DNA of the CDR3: TGTGCCAGCAGCTCCGGGACAGGGGATGGCTACACCTTC.

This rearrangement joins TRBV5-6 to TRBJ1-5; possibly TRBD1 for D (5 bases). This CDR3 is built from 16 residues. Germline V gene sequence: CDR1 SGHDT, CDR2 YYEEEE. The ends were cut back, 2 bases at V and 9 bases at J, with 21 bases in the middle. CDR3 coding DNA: TGTGCCAGCAGCTTCCGGGGGTCCCTAAACCAGCGGCCCCAGCATTTT. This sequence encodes CASSFRGSLNQRPQHF.

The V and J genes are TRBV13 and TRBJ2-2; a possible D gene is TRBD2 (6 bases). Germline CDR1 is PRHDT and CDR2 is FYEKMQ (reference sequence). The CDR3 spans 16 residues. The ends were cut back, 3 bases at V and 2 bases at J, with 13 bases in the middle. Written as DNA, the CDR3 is TGTGCCAGCAGCTTTTTGGCGGGGATTAACACCGGGGAGCTGTTTTTT. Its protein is CASSFLAGINTGELFF.

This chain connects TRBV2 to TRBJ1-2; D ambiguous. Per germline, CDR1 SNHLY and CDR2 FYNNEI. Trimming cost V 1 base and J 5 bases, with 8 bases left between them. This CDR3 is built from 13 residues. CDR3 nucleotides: TGTGCCAGCAGTGAAGGCCCGGGGTATGGCTACACCTTC. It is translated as CASSEGPGYGYTF.

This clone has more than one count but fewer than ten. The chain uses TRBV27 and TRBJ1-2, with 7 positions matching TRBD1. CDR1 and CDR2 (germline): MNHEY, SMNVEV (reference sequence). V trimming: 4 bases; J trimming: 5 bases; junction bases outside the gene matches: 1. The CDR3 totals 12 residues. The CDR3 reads CASSSGGYGYTF. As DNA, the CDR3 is TGTGCCAGCAGTTCAGGGGGATATGGCTACACCTTC.

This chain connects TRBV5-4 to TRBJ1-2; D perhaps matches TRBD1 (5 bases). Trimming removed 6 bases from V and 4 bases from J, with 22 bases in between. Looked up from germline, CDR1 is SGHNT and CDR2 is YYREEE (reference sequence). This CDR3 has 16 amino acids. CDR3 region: CASTWTGTWVGYGYTF. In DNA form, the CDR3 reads TGTGCCAGCACCTGGACCGGGACTTGGGTCGGCTATGGCTACACCTTC.

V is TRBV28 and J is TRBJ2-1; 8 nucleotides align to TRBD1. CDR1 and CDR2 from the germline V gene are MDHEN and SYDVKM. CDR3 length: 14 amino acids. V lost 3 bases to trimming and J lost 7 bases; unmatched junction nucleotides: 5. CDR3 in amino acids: CASSFAGGGNEQFF. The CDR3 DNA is TGTGCCAGCAGTTTCGCAGGGGGCGGGAATGAGCAGTTCTTC. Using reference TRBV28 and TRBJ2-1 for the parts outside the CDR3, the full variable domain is DVKVTQSSRYLVKRTGEKVFLECVQDMDHENMFWYRQDPGLGLRLIYFSYDVKMKEKGDIPEGYSVSREKKERFSLILESASTNQTSMYLCASSFAGGGNEQFFGPGTRLTVL.

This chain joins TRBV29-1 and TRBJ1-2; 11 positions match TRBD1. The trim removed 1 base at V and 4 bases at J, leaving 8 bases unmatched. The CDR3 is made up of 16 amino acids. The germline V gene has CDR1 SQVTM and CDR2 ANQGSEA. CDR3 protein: CSVEGVGTGGLYGYTF. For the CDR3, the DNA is TGCAGCGTTGAAGGGGTCGGGACAGGGGGACTCTATGGCTACACCTTC. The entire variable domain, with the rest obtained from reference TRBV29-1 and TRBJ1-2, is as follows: SAVISQKPSRDICQRGTSLTIQCQVDSQVTMMFWYRQQPGQSLTLIATANQGSEATYESGFVIDKFPISRPNLTFSTLTVSNMSPEDSSIYLCSVEGVGTGGLYGYTFGSGTRLTVV.

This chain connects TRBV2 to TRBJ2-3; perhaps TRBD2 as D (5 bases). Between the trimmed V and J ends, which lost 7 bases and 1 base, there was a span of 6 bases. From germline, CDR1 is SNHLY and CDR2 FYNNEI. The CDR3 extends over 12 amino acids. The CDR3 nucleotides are TGTGCCAGCACCGGGGGCACAGATACGCAGTATTTT. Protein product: CASTGGTDTQYF.